This TCR beta chain was profiled in a study of blood T cell repertoires in COVID-19. On the study more broadly: Some COVID-19 samples were acute and others convalescent; all came from the United States, Italy and Spain.

This table comes from immunoSEQ multiplex PCR, and its TCRdb copy is limited to in-frame clones, with some not included. The profile shows 330,000 or so clones, 92% of them singletons. Individuals drawn from under 30 US areas were about 18 to 95 years old. Cohorts were based on clinical histories the participants reported. For recovered donors of Cohort 3, there were two negative PCRs, clearance, or symptom resolution. V trimming: 0 bases; J trimming: 2 bases; junction bases outside the gene matches: 6. The germline CDR1 and CDR2 sequences are LGHNA and YNFKEQ. The CDR3 has 17 residues. The sequenced material came from PBMCs or T cells enriched from blood (not recorded which). The receptor was derived from a woman under 40 who had recovered from COVID-19. The chain links TRBV4-2 to TRBJ2-3, with 9 bases fitting TRBD2. The CDR3 loop is CASSQDQAGGPTDTQYF. CDR3 DNA sequence: TGTGCCAGCAGCCAAGATCAGGCGGGGGGGCCCACAGATACGCAGTATTTT.